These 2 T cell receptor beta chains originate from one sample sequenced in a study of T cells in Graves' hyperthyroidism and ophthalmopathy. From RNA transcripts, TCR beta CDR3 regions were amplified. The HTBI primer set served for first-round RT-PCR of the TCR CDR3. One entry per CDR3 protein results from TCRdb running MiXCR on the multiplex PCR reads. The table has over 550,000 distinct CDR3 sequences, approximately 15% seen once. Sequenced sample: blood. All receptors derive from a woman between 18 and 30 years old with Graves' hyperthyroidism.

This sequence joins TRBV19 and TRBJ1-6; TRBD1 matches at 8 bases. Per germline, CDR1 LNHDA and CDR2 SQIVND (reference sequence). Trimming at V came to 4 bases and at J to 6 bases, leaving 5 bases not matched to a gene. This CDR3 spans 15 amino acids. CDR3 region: CASSTRTGRNSPLHF. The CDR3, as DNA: TGTGCCAGTAGTACTCGGACAGGGCGTAATTCACCCCTCCACTTT.

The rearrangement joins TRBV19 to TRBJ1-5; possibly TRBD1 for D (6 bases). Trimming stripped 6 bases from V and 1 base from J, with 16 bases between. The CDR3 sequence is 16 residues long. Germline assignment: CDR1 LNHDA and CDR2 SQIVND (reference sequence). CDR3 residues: CASRTGTNRSNQPQHF. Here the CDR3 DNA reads TGTGCCAGTAGAACCGGGACAAATAGGAGCAATCAGCCCCAGCATTTT.